The next 13 T cell receptor beta chains were all read from a single sample in a study of T cells in tuberculosis. Sorting used thawed, overnight-rested PBMC stained with anti-CD3, a viability dye and GMM-loaded CD1B tetramer. The lipid loaded on the CD1B tetramers was C32 glucose monomycolate from Rhodococcus equi. Generated by immunoSEQ multiplex PCR, the TCRdb table keeps only in-frame clones and is missing some. In the table there are approximately 59,000 clones, nearly 90% of which are singletons. Material: CD1b-GMM tetramer-negative cells sorted from PBMCs. These TCRs come from an adult woman with latent tuberculosis.

The chain couples TRBV28 to TRBJ1-1, with 7 bases matching TRBD1. After removal of 8 bases from V and 0 bases from J, the junction contained 6 bases not matched to a gene. Germline values: CDR1 MDHEN, CDR2 SYDVKM. This CDR3 spans 14 amino acids. The CDR3 coding sequence is TGTGCCAGCCGTGCGACAGGGCTGAACACTGAAGCTTTCTTT. Translating it yields CASRATGLNTEAFF.

The chain links TRBV6-5 to TRBJ1-4; no clear D gene. Germline CDR1 reads MNHEY; CDR2 reads SVGAGI. The CDR3 spans 13 residues. Trimming left V 0 bases short and J 7 bases short, with 6 bases between. The CDR3 nucleotides are TGTGCCAGCAGTTACTCCCCCGGTGAAAAACTGTTTTTT. Translation: CASSYSPGEKLFF.

The rearrangement joins TRBV14 to TRBJ2-5; 7 nucleotides align to TRBD1. Germline V CDR1 and CDR2: SGHDN, FVKESK. Trimming took 2 bases from V and 3 from J; bases not matched to a gene: 9. This CDR3 contains 16 residues. CDR3 in DNA: TGTGCCAGCAGCCAAATCACGGGACAGCCCAAAGAGACCCAGTACTTC. Its translation is CASSQITGQPKETQYF.

The chain combines TRBV9 with TRBJ2-4, with 13 positions matching TRBD2. The germline V gene encodes CDR1 SGDLS and CDR2 YYNGEE. With 0 bases clipped from V and 4 bases from J, the junction kept 16 bases outside the gene matches. CDR3 length: 21 residues. The CDR3 DNA follows: TGTGCCAGCAGCGTAGATGCGGTGGGGACTAGCGGGGATCTGAGTAAAAACATTCAGTACTTC. Translating gives CASSVDAVGTSGDLSKNIQYF.

The J gene is TRBJ2-1, the V gene TRBV5-4, with a weak D call TRBD2 (6 bases). Germline CDR1 reads SGHNT; CDR2 reads YYREEE (reference sequence). Trimming cost V 4 bases and J 8 bases, with 13 bases left between them. This CDR3 region has 13 residues. The DNA for the CDR3 is TGTGCCAGCAGCATGACTAGTAACGATGAGCAGTTCTTC. Its protein product is CASSMTSNDEQFF.

The chain is built from TRBV7-2 and TRBJ1-6, with TRBD1 as a possible D gene (6 bases). This CDR3 contains 15 residues. The V and J ends lost 5 bases and 11 bases respectively, with 19 bases between them. Germline loops: CDR1 SGHTA, CDR2 FQGNSA. The CDR3 nucleotides are TGTGCCAGCAGCCCTGGGGGGGGCCCTGCCGCACCCCTCCACTTT. Amino acids: CASSPGGGPAAPLHF.

The chain has TRBV29-1 and TRBJ1-2; D remains ambiguous. V was trimmed by 4 bases and J by 8 bases, leaving 8 bases between them. The CDR3 sequence is 10 residues long. Germline loops: CDR1 SQVTM, CDR2 ANQGSEA. CDR3 sequence reads: CSVVGEGYTF. The CDR3 region has the DNA TGCAGCGTTGTGGGCGAAGGCTACACCTTC. The full variable domain, in which reference TRBV29-1 and TRBJ1-2 provide the parts outside the CDR3, is SAVISQKPSRDICQRGTSLTIQCQVDSQVTMMFWYRQQPGQSLTLIATANQGSEATYESGFVIDKFPISRPNLTFSTLTVSNMSPEDSSIYLCSVVGEGYTFGSGTRLTVV.

V usage is TRBV4-2 and J usage is TRBJ1-2; D is perhaps TRBD1 (5 bases). Germline values: CDR1 LGHNA, CDR2 YNFKEQ. Trimming removed 0 bases at V and 8 bases at J, with 19 bases between. This CDR3 is built from 16 residues. The CDR3 DNA sequence: TGTGCCAGCAGCCAAGAGACCTGGACGGCTGCAGGGGGCTACACCTTC. It yields the protein CASSQETWTAAGGYTF.

On this clone: At one end the junction does not follow the germline gene, possibly because of a read error. The chain joins TRBV7-7 to TRBJ2-7; 9 bases match TRBD1. CDR3 length equals 13 residues. Looked up from germline, CDR1 is SSHAT and CDR2 is FNYEAQ (reference sequence). The CDR3 DNA follows: TGTGCTAGCAGCAAGGGGACAGGGACCGAGCAGTACTTC. This gives the protein CASSKGTGTEQYF.

The chain has TRBV5-4 and TRBJ1-2; TRBD1 matches 8 bases. Trimming took 4 bases from V and 4 from J; bases not matched to a gene: 6. This CDR3 is built from 14 residues. Per germline, CDR1 SGHNT and CDR2 YYREEE (reference sequence). The CDR3 DNA follows: TGTGCCAGCAGCATGACAGGGGTAGTCTATGGCTACACCTTC. Residues: CASSMTGVVYGYTF.

The rearrangement joins TRBV5-1 to TRBJ2-7; 12 nucleotides match TRBD2. This CDR3 is built from 16 residues. J was trimmed by 6 bases and V by 5 bases; bases with no gene match: 12. Germline V CDR1 and CDR2: SGHRS, YFSETQ. CDR3 amino acids: CASRTAASGRASEQYF. In DNA, the CDR3 is TGCGCCAGCAGGACGGCGGCTAGCGGGAGGGCTTCCGAGCAGTACTTC.

The chain uses TRBV29-1 and TRBJ1-2; no firm D call. Germline CDR1 is SQVTM and CDR2 is ANQGSEA. Trimming removed 7 bases at V and 5 bases at J, with 17 bases between. The CDR3 length is 13 residues. The CDR3 is CSATTGAGYGYTF. The CDR3 region has the DNA TGCAGCGCAACGACGGGCGCGGGGTATGGCTACACCTTC.

V is TRBV5-1 and J is TRBJ2-7, with TRBD2 as a possible D gene (5 bases). This CDR3 has 13 amino acids. Germline assignment: CDR1 SGHRS and CDR2 YFSETQ. Trimming stripped 0 bases from V and 5 bases from J, with 9 bases between. As DNA, the CDR3 is TGCGCCAGCAGCTTGGGATTGAGGGACGAGCAGTACTTC. It encodes CASSLGLRDEQYF.